The 2 T cell receptor beta chains reported below all come from one sample, sequenced in a study of blood T cell repertoires in COVID-19. The table came from immunoSEQ multiplex PCR; TCRdb's copy has only in-frame clones and leaves some out. This sample has some 88,000 clones; about 76% occur once, and the top ten carry 24%. Source material: peripheral blood. These receptors originate from a human donor in a cohort sampled during active COVID-19.

The rearrangement joins TRBV10-3 to TRBJ2-3, with 10 positions matching TRBD2. Unmatched junction bases numbered 6, after V lost 6 bases and J lost 6 bases. The CDR3 loop spans 14 amino acids. Germline V gene lookup returns CDR1 ENHRY and CDR2 SYGVKD. The CDR3: CAISASGRRDTQYF. CDR3 DNA: TGTGCCATCAGCGCTAGCGGGAGAAGGGATACGCAGTATTTT.

J is TRBJ2-3 and V is TRBV7-2, with 11 nucleotides matching TRBD2. The J segment lost 4 bases and the V segment lost 4 bases, leaving 13 bases of the junction unmatched. Looked up from germline, CDR1 is SGHTA and CDR2 is FQGNSA. This CDR3 spans 18 amino acids. CDR3 bases: TGTGCCAGCAGCTGGGGGGGGCTAGCGGGAGGCCTCCCAGATACGCAGTATTTT. As protein: CASSWGGLAGGLPDTQYF. Based on the CDR3 plus reference TRBV7-2 and TRBJ2-3, the full variable domain is GAGVSQSPSNKVTEKGKDVELRCDPISGHTALYWYRQSLGQGLEFLIYFQGNSAPDKSGLPSDRFSAERTGGSVSTLTIQRTQQEDSAVYLCASSWGGLAGGLPDTQYFGPGTRLTVL.